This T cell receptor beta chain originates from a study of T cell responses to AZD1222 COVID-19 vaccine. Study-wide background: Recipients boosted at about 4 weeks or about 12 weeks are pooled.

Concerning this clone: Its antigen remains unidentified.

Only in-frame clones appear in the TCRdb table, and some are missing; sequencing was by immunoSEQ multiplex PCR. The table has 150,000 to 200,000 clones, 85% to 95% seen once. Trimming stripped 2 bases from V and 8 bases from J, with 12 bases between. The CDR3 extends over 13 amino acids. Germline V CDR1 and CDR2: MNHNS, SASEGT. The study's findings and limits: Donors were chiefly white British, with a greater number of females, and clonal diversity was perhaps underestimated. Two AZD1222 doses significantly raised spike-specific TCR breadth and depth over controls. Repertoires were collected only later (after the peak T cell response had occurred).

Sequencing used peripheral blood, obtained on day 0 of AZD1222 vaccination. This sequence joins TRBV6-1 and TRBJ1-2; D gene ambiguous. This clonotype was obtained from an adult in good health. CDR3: CASSEYVGYGYTF. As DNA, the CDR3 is TGTGCCAGCAGTGAATATGTAGGTTACGGCTACACCTTC.